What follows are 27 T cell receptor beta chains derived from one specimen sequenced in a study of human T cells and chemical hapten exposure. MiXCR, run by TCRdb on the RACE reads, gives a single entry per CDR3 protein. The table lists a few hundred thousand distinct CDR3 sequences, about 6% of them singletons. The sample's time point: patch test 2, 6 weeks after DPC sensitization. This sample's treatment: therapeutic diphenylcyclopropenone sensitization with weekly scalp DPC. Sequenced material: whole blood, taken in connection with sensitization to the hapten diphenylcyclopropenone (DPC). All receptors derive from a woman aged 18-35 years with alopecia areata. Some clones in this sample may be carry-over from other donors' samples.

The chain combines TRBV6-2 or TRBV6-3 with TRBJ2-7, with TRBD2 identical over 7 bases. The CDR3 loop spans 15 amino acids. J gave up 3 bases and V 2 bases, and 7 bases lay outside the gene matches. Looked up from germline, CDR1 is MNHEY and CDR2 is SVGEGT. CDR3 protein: CASSYAKREVYEQYF. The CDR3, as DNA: TGTGCCAGCAGTTACGCAAAACGGGAGGTCTACGAGCAGTACTTC.

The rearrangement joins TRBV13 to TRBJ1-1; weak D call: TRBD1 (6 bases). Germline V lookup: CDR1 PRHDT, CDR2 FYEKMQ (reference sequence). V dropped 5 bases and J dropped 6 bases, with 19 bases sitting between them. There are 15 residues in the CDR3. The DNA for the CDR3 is TGTGCCAGCAGCCCATCTCGACCCGGGGGGCCTGAAGCTTTCTTT. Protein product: CASSPSRPGGPEAFF.

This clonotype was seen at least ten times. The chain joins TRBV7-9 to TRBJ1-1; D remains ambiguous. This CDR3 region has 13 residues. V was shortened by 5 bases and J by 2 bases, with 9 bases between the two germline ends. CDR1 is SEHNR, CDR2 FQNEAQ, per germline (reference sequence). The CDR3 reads CASSPQPNTEAFF. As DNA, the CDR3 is TGTGCCAGCAGCCCACAGCCAAACACTGAAGCTTTCTTT.

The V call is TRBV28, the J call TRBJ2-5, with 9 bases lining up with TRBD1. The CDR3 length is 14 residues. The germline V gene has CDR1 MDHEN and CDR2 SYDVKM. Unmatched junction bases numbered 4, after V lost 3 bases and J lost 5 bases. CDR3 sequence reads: CASSFRDRDETQYF. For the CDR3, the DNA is TGTGCCAGCAGTTTCCGGGACAGGGACGAGACCCAGTACTTC.

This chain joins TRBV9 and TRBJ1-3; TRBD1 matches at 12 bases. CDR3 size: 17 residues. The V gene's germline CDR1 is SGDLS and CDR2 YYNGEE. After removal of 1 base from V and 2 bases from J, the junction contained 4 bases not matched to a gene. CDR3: CASSVRGDRGPGNTIYF. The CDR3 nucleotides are TGTGCCAGCAGCGTAAGAGGGGACAGGGGGCCTGGAAACACCATATATTTT.

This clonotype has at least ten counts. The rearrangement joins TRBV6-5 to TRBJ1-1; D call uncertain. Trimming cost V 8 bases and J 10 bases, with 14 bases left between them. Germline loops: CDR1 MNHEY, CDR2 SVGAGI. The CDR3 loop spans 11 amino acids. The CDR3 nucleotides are TGTGCCAGCCGGGCGCCCGCGGGAGCTTTCTTT. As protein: CASRAPAGAFF.

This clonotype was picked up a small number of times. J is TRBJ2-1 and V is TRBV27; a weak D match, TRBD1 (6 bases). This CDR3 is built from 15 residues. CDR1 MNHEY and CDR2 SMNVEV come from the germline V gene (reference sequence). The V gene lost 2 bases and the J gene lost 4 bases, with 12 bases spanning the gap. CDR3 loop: CASSLGQRPYNEQFF. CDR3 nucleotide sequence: TGTGCCAGCAGTTTAGGACAGAGACCGTACAATGAGCAGTTCTTC.

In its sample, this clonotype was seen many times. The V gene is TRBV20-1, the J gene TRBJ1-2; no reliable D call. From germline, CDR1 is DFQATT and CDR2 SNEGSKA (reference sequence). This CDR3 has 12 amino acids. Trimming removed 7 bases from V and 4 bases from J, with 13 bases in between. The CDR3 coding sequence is TGCAGTGGAACGGGTCCATTCTATGGCTACACCTTC. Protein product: CSGTGPFYGYTF.

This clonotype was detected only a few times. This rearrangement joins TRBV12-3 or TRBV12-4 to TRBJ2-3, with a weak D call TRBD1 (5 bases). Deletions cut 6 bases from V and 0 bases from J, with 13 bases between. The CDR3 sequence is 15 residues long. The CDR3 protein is CASSSQESSTDTQYF. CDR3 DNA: TGTGCCAGCAGCTCACAGGAATCAAGCACAGATACGCAGTATTTT.

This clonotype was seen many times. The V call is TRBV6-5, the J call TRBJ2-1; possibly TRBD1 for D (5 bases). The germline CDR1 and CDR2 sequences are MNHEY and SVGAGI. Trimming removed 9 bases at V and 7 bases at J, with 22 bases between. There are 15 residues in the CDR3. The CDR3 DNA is TGTGCCAGTTGGTTTGGGGCAGGTCGAGAAAATGAGCAGTTCTTC. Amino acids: CASWFGAGRENEQFF.

The CDR3 DNA follows: TGCGCCAGCAGCTTGGTCGCGGGGGGTTACAATGAGCAGTTCTTC. Translating it yields CASSLVAGGYNEQFF. The chain recombines TRBV5-1 with TRBJ2-1, with 8 bases identical to TRBD2. Trimming removed 0 bases from V and 4 bases from J; junction bases left unmatched: 3. The CDR3 is made up of 15 amino acids. CDR1 and CDR2 from the germline V gene are SGHRS and YFSETQ. The complete variable domain, with remaining parts taken from reference TRBV5-1 and TRBJ2-1, reads KAGVTQTPRYLIKTRGQQVTLSCSPISGHRSVSWYQQTPGQGLQFLFEYFSETQRNKGNFPGRFSGRQFSNSRSEMNVSTLELGDSALYLCASSLVAGGYNEQFFGPGTRLTVL.

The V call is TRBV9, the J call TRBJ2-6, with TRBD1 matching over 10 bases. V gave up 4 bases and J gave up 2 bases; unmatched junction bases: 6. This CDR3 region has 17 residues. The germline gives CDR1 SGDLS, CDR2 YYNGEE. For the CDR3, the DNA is TGTGCCAGCAGCTTAACCGGGACAGGGGCTGGGGCCAACGTCCTGACTTTC. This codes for CASSLTGTGAGANVLTF. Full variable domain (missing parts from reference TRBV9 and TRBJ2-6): DSGVTQTPKHLITATGQRVTLRCSPRSGDLSVYWYQQSLDQGLQFLIQYYNGEERAKGNILERFSAQQFPDLHSELNLSSLELGDSALYFCASSLTGTGAGANVLTFGAGSRLTVL.

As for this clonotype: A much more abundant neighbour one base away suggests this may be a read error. CDR3 sequence (DNA): TGTGCCAGCAGTGAAATGGGCACTGAAGCTTTCTTT. This codes for CASSEMGTEAFF. The V gene is TRBV6-1, the J gene TRBJ1-1; D is ambiguous. V was clipped by 2 bases and J by 4 bases, with 5 bases between them. This CDR3 is 12 amino acids long. The germline gives CDR1 MNHNS, CDR2 SASEGT.

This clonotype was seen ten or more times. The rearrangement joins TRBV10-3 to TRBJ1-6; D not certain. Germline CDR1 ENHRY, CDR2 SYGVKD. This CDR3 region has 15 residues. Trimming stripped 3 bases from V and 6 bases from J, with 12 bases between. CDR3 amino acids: CAISDDPATNSPLHF. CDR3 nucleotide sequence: TGTGCCATCAGTGACGACCCAGCAACTAATTCACCCCTCCACTTT.

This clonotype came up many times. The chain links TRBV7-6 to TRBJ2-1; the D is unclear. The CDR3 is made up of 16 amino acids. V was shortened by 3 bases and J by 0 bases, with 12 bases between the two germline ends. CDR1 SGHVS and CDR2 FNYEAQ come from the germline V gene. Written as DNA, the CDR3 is TGTGCCAGCAGCTTTAGACCGGGCGTCTCCTACAATGAGCAGTTCTTC. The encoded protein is CASSFRPGVSYNEQFF. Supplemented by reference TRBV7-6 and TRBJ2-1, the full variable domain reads GAGVSQSPRYKVTKRGQDVALRCDPISGHVSLYWYRQALGQGPEFLTYFNYEAQQDKSGLPNDRFSAERPEGSISTLTIQRTEQRDSAMYRCASSFRPGVSYNEQFFGPGTRLTVL.

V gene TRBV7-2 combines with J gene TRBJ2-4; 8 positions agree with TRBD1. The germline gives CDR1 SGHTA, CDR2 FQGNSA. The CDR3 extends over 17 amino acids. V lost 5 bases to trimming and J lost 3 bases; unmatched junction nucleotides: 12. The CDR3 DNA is TGTGCCAGCAGCGGTAGCCCAGGGGGCTTTGTCAAAAACATTCAGTACTTC. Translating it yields CASSGSPGGFVKNIQYF.

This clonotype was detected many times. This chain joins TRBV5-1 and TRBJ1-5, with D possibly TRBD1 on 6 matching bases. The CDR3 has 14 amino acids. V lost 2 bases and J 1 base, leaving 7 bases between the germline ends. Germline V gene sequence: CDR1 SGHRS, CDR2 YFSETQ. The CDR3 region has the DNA TGCGCCAGCAGCTTCGACAGGAGCAATCAGCCCCAGCATTTT. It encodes CASSFDRSNQPQHF.

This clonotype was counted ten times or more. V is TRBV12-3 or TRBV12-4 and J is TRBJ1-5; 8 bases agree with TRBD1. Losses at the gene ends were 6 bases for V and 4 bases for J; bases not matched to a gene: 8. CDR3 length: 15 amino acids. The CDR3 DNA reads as TGTGCCAGCAGACCTACGGACAGGGAGAATCAGCCCCAGCATTTT. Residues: CASRPTDRENQPQHF.

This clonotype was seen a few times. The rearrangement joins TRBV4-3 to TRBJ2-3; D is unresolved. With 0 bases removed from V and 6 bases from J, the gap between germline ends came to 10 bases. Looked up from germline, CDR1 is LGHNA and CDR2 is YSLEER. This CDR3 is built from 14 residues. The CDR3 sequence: CASSQEISLDTQYF. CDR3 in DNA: TGCGCCAGCAGCCAAGAAATAAGTTTGGATACGCAGTATTTT.

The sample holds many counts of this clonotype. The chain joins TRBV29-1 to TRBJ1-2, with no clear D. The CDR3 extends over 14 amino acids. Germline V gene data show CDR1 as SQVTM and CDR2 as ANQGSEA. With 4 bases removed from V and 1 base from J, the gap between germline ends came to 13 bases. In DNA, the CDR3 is TGCAGCGTTGTCATTGGAGGGAGTAACTATGGCTACACCTTC. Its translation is CSVVIGGSNYGYTF.

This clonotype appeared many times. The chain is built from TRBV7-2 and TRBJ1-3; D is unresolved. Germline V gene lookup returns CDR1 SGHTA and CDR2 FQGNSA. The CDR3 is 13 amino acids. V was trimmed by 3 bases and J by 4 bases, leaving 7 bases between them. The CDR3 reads CASSLGWGNTIYF. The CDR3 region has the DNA TGTGCCAGCAGCTTGGGCTGGGGAAACACCATATATTTT. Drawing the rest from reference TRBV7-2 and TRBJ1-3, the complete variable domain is GAGVSQSPSNKVTEKGKDVELRCDPISGHTALYWYRQSLGQGLEFLIYFQGNSAPDKSGLPSDRFSAERTGGSVSTLTIQRTQQEDSAVYLCASSLGWGNTIYFGEGSWLTVV.

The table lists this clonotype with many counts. The CDR3 region is CASSDLRRTNTGELFF. The CDR3 DNA reads as TGTGCCAGCAGTGATCTTCGGCGGACGAACACCGGGGAGCTGTTTTTT. This chain joins TRBV12-3 or TRBV12-4 and TRBJ2-2; D is unresolved. The V end was cut by 5 bases, the J end by 0 bases, with 13 bases between. This CDR3 has 16 residues.

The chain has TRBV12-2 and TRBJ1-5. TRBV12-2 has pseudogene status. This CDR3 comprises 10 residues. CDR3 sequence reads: CASREQPQHF. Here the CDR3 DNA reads TGTGCAAGTCGGGAGCAGCCCCAGCATTTT.

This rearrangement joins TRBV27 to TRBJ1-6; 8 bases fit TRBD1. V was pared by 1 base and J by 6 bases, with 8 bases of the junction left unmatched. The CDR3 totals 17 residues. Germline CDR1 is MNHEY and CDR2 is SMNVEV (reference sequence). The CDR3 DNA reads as TGTGCCAGCAGTTTATATTTCCCGGACAGGGCTAATTCACCCCTCCACTTT. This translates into CASSLYFPDRANSPLHF.

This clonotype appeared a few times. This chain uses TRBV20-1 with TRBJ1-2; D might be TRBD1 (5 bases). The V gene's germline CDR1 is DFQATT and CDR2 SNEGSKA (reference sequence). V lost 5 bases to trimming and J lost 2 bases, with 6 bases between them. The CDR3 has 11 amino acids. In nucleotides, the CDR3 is TGCAGTGCTGGGGACAACTATGGCTACACCTTC. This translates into CSAGDNYGYTF.

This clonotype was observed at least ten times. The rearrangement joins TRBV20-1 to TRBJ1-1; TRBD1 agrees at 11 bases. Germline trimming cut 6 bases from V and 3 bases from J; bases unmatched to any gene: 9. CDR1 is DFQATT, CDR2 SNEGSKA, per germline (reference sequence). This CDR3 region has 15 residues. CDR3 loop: CSAPRTGGADTEAFF. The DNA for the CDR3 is TGCAGTGCCCCCAGGACAGGGGGCGCGGACACTGAAGCTTTCTTT.

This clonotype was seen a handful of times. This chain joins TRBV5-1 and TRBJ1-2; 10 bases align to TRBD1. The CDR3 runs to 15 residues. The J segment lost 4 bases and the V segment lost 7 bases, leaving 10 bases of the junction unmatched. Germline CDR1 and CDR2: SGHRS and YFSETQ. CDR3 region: CASESGTGVGYGYTF. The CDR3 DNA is TGCGCCAGCGAGTCCGGGACAGGGGTCGGCTATGGCTACACCTTC.